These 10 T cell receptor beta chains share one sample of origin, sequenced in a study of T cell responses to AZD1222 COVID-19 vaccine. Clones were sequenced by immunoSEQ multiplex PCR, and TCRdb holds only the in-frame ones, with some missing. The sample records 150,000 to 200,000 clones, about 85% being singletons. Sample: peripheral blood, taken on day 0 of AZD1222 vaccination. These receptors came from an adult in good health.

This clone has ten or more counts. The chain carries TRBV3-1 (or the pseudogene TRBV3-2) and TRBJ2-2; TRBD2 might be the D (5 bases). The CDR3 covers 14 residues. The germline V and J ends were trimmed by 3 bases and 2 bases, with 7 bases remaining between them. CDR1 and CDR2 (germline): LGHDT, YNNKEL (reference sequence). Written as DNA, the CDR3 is TGTGCCAGCAGCCACCTAGCCAACACCGGGGAGCTGTTTTTT. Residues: CASSHLANTGELFF.

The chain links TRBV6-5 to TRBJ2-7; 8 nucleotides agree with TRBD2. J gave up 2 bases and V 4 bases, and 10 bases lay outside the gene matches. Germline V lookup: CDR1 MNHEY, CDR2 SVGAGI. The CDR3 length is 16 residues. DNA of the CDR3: TGTGCCAGCAGTTCCCGGGAGACTAGCGCGGCCTACGAGCAGTACTTC. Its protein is CASSSRETSAAYEQYF.

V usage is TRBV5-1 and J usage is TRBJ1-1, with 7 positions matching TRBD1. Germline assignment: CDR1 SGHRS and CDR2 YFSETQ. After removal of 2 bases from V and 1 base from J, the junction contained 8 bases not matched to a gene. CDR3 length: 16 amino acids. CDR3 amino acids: CASSLTGQVRNTEAFF. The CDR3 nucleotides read TGCGCCAGCAGCTTAACTGGACAGGTCAGGAACACTGAAGCTTTCTTT.

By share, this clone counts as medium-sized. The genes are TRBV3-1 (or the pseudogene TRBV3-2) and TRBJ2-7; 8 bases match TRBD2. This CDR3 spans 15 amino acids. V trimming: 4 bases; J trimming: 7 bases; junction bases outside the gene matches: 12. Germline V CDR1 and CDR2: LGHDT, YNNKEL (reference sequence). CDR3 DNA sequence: TGTGCCAGCAGCCCCCTGACTAGCGAGCGCGGAGAGCAGTACTTC. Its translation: CASSPLTSERGEQYF.

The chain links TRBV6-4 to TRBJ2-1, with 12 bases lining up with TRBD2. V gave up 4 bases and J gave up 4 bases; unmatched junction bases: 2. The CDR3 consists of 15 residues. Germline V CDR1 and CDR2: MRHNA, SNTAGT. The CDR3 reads CASSGLAGEYNEQFF. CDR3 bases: TGTGCCAGCAGTGGACTAGCGGGAGAATACAATGAGCAGTTCTTC.

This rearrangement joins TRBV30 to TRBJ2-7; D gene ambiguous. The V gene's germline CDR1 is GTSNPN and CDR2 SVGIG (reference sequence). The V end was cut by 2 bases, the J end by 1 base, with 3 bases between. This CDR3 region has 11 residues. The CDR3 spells CAWSFSYEQYF. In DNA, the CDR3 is TGTGCCTGGAGTTTTTCCTACGAGCAGTACTTC. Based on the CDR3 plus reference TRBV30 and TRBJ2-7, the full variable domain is SQTIHQWPATLVQPVGSPLSLECTVEGTSNPNLYWYRQAAGRGLQLLFYSVGIGQISSEVPQNLSASRPQDRQFILSSKKLLLSDSGFYLCAWSFSYEQYFGPGTRLTVT.

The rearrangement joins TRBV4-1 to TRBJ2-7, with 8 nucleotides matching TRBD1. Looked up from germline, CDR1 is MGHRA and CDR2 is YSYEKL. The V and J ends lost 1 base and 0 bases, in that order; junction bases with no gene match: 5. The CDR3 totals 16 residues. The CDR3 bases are TGCGCCAGCAGCCAAGCCACAGGGGGGAGCTCCTACGAGCAGTACTTC. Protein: CASSQATGGSSYEQYF.

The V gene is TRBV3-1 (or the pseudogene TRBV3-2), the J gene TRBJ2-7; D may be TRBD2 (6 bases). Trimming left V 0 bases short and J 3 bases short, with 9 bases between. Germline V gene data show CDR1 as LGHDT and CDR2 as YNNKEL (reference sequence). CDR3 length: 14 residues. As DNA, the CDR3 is TGTGCCAGCAGCCAAGATATAGCGGTCTACGAGCAGTACTTC. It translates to CASSQDIAVYEQYF.

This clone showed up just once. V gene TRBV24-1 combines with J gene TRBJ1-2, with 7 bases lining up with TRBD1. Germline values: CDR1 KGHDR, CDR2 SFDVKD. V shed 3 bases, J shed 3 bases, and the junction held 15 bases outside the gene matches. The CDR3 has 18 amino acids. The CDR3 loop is CATSDPSTGLGGDYGYTF. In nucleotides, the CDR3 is TGTGCCACCAGTGATCCTTCGACAGGGCTCGGTGGGGACTATGGCTACACCTTC.

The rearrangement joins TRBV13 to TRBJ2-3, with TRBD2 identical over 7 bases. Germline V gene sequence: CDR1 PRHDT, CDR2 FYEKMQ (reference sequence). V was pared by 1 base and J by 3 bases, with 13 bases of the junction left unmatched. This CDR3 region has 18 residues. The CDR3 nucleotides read TGTGCCAGCAGCTTAGAACGGACGGCGGGAGTCATGACAGATACGCAGTATTTT. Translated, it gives CASSLERTAGVMTDTQYF.